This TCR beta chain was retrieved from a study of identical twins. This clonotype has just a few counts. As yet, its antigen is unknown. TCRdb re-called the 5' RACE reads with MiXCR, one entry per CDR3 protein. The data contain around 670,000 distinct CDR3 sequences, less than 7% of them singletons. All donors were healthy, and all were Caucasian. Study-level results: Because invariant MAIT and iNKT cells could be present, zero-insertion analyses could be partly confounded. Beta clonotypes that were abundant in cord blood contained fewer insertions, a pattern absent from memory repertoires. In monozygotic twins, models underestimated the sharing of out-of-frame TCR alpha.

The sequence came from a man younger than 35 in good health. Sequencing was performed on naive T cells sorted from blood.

This CDR3 is CAWRPIGTSGSWETQYF. The CDR3 DNA sequence: TGTGCCTGGAGGCCTATTGGGACTAGCGGGAGCTGGGAGACCCAGTACTTC. The chain recombines TRBV30 with TRBJ2-5; 14 positions match TRBD2. Germline trimming cut 3 bases from V and 5 bases from J; bases unmatched to any gene: 11. CDR3 size: 17 residues. Per the germline V gene, CDR1 is GTSNPN and CDR2 is SVGIG (reference sequence).